This T cell receptor (beta chain) was found in a study of T cell responses to AZD1222 COVID-19 vaccine. Study-wide results and limits: Close to half of spike-specific TCRs reportedly recognize unmutated variant regions. A rise in Spike-specific TCR breadth and depth followed two AZD1222 doses.

Comments on this clone: Antigen: not known.

CDR1 is MNHEY, CDR2 SVGEGT, per germline. V was trimmed by 2 bases and J by 5 bases, leaving 6 bases between them. This CDR3 is built from 12 residues. TCRdb's copy holds only in-frame clones and misses some; the assay was immunoSEQ multiplex PCR. The sample has 95,000 to 150,000 clones; about 92% are singletons. The sample here was peripheral blood, taken 28 days after the second AZD1222 dose. This TCR derives from an adult who received the AZD1222 COVID-19 vaccine. V and J are TRBV6-2 or TRBV6-3 and TRBJ2-5; D ambiguous. CDR3 sequence (DNA): TGTGCCAGCAGTTACGACACCGAGACCCAGTACTTC. Amino acid sequence: CASSYDTETQYF.